One sample yielded the 19 T cell receptor beta chains listed below, sequenced in a study of blood T cell repertoires in COVID-19. TCRdb keeps only in-frame clones here, not all; method: immunoSEQ multiplex PCR. This table has approximately 250,000 clones, approximately 80% appearing once. Sequenced input: peripheral blood. These receptors were collected from a man in his forties who had recovered from COVID-19.

The genes are TRBV9 and TRBJ2-3; D remains unclear. Deletions cut 3 bases from V and 2 bases from J, with 13 bases between. Germline V gene data show CDR1 as SGDLS and CDR2 as YYNGEE. The CDR3 is 15 amino acids. The CDR3 is CASSGGPTITDTQYF. CDR3 sequence (DNA): TGTGCCAGCAGCGGCGGTCCTACTATCACAGATACGCAGTATTTT.

The chain combines TRBV29-1 with TRBJ2-3; 9 nucleotides agree with TRBD1. Per the germline V gene, CDR1 is SQVTM and CDR2 is ANQGSEA. Trimming removed 1 base from V and 5 bases from J; junction bases left unmatched: 4. CDR3 length equals 14 residues. The CDR3 reads CSVEGEDRGDTQYF. The CDR3 DNA sequence: TGCAGCGTTGAAGGGGAGGACAGGGGAGATACGCAGTATTTT.

The V gene is TRBV11-3, the J gene TRBJ2-3, with D perhaps matching TRBD2 (6 bases). The germline V gene encodes CDR1 SGHNT and CDR2 YENEEA. The V gene lost 9 bases and the J gene lost 4 bases, with 14 bases spanning the gap. This CDR3 has 13 amino acids. The CDR3 sequence: CASRESGADTQYF. DNA for the CDR3: TGTGCCAGTCGGGAGTCTGGGGCAGATACGCAGTATTTT.

CDR3 DNA sequence: TGTGCCAGCAGCCAAGATGCGACTCCGGGGACCCAGTACTTC. It yields the protein CASSQDATPGTQYF. The chain is built from TRBV3-1 (or the pseudogene TRBV3-2) and TRBJ2-5; D is unclear. The CDR3 sequence is 14 residues long. Trimming took off 0 bases at V and 7 bases at J, with 12 bases between the two ends. CDR1 LGHDT and CDR2 YNNKEL come from the germline V gene (reference sequence).

The rearrangement uses TRBV11-3 and TRBJ1-6; TRBD1 aligns across 7 bases. The CDR3 consists of 18 residues. V lost 6 bases and J lost 8; bases outside the gene matches: 19. CDR1 and CDR2 from the germline V gene are SGHNT and YENEEA. CDR3 sequence reads: CASRKNGTETIHDSPLHF. CDR3 bases: TGTGCCAGCAGGAAAAACGGGACAGAGACCATTCACGATTCACCCCTCCACTTT.

The chain has TRBV15 and TRBJ2-2; the match to TRBD1 covers 7 bases. The CDR3 totals 15 residues. Per germline, CDR1 LNHNV and CDR2 YYDKDF (reference sequence). V dropped 5 bases and J dropped 6; count of bases not matched to a gene: 9. CDR3 nucleotide sequence: TGTGCCACCAGCTTGGGGACAGTCAGATCCGGGGAGCTGTTTTTT. Translating gives CATSLGTVRSGELFF.

In this sample, this clone turned up many times. The CDR3: CASSLVGGQGSGELFF. CDR3 DNA sequence: TGTGCCAGCAGCTTGGTAGGGGGCCAAGGCAGCGGGGAGCTGTTTTTT. The chain recombines TRBV7-9 with TRBJ2-2; 7 positions agree with TRBD1. The CDR3 covers 16 residues. V lost 3 bases to trimming and J lost 7 bases; unmatched junction nucleotides: 11. CDR1 is SEHNR and CDR2 is FQNEAQ in the germline V gene (reference sequence).

This clone was picked up one time. The rearrangement links TRBV27 to TRBJ1-5, with a tentative D call TRBD1 (5 bases). CDR1 is MNHEY, CDR2 SMNVEV, per germline (reference sequence). V lost 2 bases and J 4 bases, leaving 9 bases between the germline ends. The CDR3 sequence is 14 residues long. The CDR3, as DNA: TGTGCCAGCAGTTTAAGGGCAGGGAATCAGCCCCAGCATTTT. Translated, it gives CASSLRAGNQPQHF.

The chain uses TRBV30 and TRBJ2-3, with TRBD2 as a possible D gene (6 bases). CDR1 GTSNPN and CDR2 SVGIG come from the germline V gene (reference sequence). There are 14 residues in the CDR3. V was shortened by 5 bases and J by 4 bases, with 16 bases between the two germline ends. In DNA, the CDR3 is TGTGCCTGGGGTAGACTAGTGGGGGCAGATACGCAGTATTTT. Its translation is CAWGRLVGADTQYF.

This clone was seen once. The rearrangement uses TRBV12-3 or TRBV12-4 and TRBJ1-1; D not resolved. The CDR3 is 12 residues long. V shed 3 bases and J shed 3 bases, with 5 bases lying between them. CDR3 sequence (DNA): TGTGCCAGCAGTTTCGGGTACACTGAAGCTTTCTTT. As protein: CASSFGYTEAFF.

The rearrangement joins TRBV6-5 to TRBJ2-2, with 9 bases aligning to TRBD2. V lost 1 base, J lost 4 bases, and 4 bases stayed unmatched. From germline, CDR1 is MNHEY and CDR2 SVGAGI. CDR3 length equals 16 residues. CDR3 sequence reads: CASSYYGLARTGELFF. The CDR3 nucleotides read TGTGCCAGCAGTTACTACGGACTAGCGCGCACCGGGGAGCTGTTTTTT.

V is TRBV3-1 (or the pseudogene TRBV3-2) and J is TRBJ1-3, with D tentatively TRBD1 (6 bases). V gave up 3 bases and J gave up 0 bases, with 12 bases separating them. The CDR3 is 16 amino acids. Looked up from germline, CDR1 is LGHDT and CDR2 is YNNKEL (reference sequence). CDR3 nucleotide sequence: TGTGCCAGCAGCCAGGTAACAGGGCCCTCTGGAAACACCATATATTTT. Residues: CASSQVTGPSGNTIYF.

For this clone: Other DNA sequences within the sample encode an identical CDR3. This chain links TRBV5-1 with TRBJ1-2; TRBD1 aligns across 7 bases. The germline gives CDR1 SGHRS, CDR2 YFSETQ. The V gene end was trimmed by 2 bases and the J gene end by 3 bases; junction bases not matched to a gene: 1. This CDR3 spans 13 amino acids. The CDR3, as DNA: TGCGCCAGCAGCTTTACAGGGGACTATGGCTACACCTTC. Residues: CASSFTGDYGYTF.

The chain couples TRBV4-3 to TRBJ2-3; 12 bases fit TRBD1. The CDR3 is 17 residues long. Unmatched junction bases numbered 8, after V lost 3 bases and J lost 4 bases. Germline values: CDR1 LGHNA, CDR2 YSLEER. CDR3: CASSQRDRGQIADTQYF. In DNA form, the CDR3 reads TGCGCCAGCAGCCAGAGGGACAGGGGGCAAATAGCAGATACGCAGTATTTT.

This clone was seen more than once but under ten times. The V and J genes are TRBV18 and TRBJ1-1, with 10 nucleotides matching TRBD1. The CDR3 runs 15 residues. The V gene end was trimmed by 1 base and the J gene end by 4 bases; junction bases not matched to a gene: 3. Germline CDR1 is KGHSH and CDR2 is LQKENI. The CDR3 nucleotides read TGTGCCAGCTCACCACGACAGGGGGCTAGCACTGAAGCTTTCTTT. Translating gives CASSPRQGASTEAFF.

This clone was seen just once. The V and J genes are TRBV19 and TRBJ1-5, with TRBD1 identical over 8 bases. With V trimmed by 4 bases and J by 2 bases, 4 bases remained unmatched. Per the germline V gene, CDR1 is LNHDA and CDR2 is SQIVND (reference sequence). This CDR3 has 15 residues. The CDR3 region has the DNA TGTGCCAGTAGTACAGGGGGCGAGGGCAATCAGCCCCAGCATTTT. It encodes CASSTGGEGNQPQHF.

This clone was detected a few times. The chain recombines TRBV7-9 with TRBJ2-5, with TRBD2 identical over 10 bases. The junction had 10 bases not matched to a gene; V was cut back by 5 bases and J by 4 bases. CDR3 length: 16 residues. The germline CDR1 and CDR2 sequences are SEHNR and FQNEAQ (reference sequence). CDR3 loop: CASSGGLAVRGETQYF. CDR3 sequence (DNA): TGTGCCAGCAGCGGTGGACTAGCGGTCAGGGGAGAGACCCAGTACTTC.

The chain joins TRBV2 to TRBJ1-1; weak D call: TRBD1 (6 bases). Germline lookup yields CDR1 SNHLY and CDR2 FYNNEI. Trimming removed 5 bases from V and 7 bases from J, with 8 bases in between. This CDR3 is 11 amino acids long. CDR3 amino acids: CASSTTGEAFF. In DNA form, the CDR3 reads TGTGCCAGCAGTACGACAGGTGAAGCTTTCTTT.

The rearrangement joins TRBV30 to TRBJ2-5; D not certain. The CDR3 extends over 12 amino acids. The V end was cut by 7 bases, the J end by 3 bases, with 12 bases between. Germline-derived CDR1 and CDR2 are GTSNPN and SVGIG (reference sequence). The DNA for the CDR3 is TGTGCCTTGCGACTCACCAAAGAGACCCAGTACTTC. It encodes CALRLTKETQYF.